The 17 T cell receptor beta chains below all came from one sample that was sequenced in a study of PD-L1 blockade in urothelial cancer. Assay used: immunoSEQ multiplex PCR; TCRdb lists only in-frame clones, some missing. The data show about 36,000 clones, with roughly 82% seen just once and roughly 10% held by the top ten. This sample's time point: peripheral blood 6 weeks after treatment start. The sequenced sample was PBMCs, obtained around atezolizumab (anti-PD-L1) treatment. The origin of the receptors is a middle-aged man with urothelial cancer.

The rearrangement uses TRBV28 and TRBJ2-1, with 12 bases aligning to TRBD2. V lost 10 bases, J lost 1 base, and 11 bases stayed unmatched. Germline V gene lookup returns CDR1 MDHEN and CDR2 SYDVKM. The CDR3 loop spans 17 amino acids. The CDR3 bases are TGTGCCACTCTGGGACTAGCGGGCCTAGCTTCCTACAATGAGCAGTTCTTC. Amino acid sequence: CATLGLAGLASYNEQFF.

V usage is TRBV5-1 and J usage is TRBJ2-3; tentatively, D is TRBD2 (5 bases). Trimming took 5 bases from V and 3 from J, leaving 19 bases between them. The CDR3 consists of 16 residues. Per germline, CDR1 SGHRS and CDR2 YFSETQ. The CDR3 reads CASSFGDTGGTDTQYF. The CDR3 nucleotides are TGCGCCAGCAGTTTCGGTGACACCGGCGGGACAGATACGCAGTATTTT.

This chain joins TRBV4-1 and TRBJ1-5; 8 positions agree with TRBD1. In germline, CDR1 is MGHRA, CDR2 YSYEKL. V lost 1 base, J lost 0 bases, and 5 bases stayed unmatched. The CDR3 is 17 residues long. The CDR3 reads CASSQGGQGLSNQPQHF. The CDR3, as DNA: TGCGCCAGCAGCCAAGGTGGACAGGGTCTTAGCAATCAGCCCCAGCATTTT.

The chain joins TRBV4-1 to TRBJ1-5, with a possible D match to TRBD1 (5 bases). V was shortened by 0 bases and J by 4 bases, with 19 bases between the two germline ends. Germline V gives CDR1 MGHRA, CDR2 YSYEKL. CDR3 length: 18 amino acids. CDR3 amino acids: CASSQDPPRAGGNQPQHF. CDR3 nucleotides: TGCGCCAGCAGCCAAGATCCCCCGAGGGCGGGGGGTAATCAGCCCCAGCATTTT.

This clone has just one count. V and J are TRBV5-4 and TRBJ2-2, with 7 bases identical to TRBD1. Germline CDR1 reads SGHNT; CDR2 reads YYREEE (reference sequence). The V gene end was trimmed by 4 bases and the J gene end by 4 bases; junction bases not matched to a gene: 7. The CDR3 is 15 residues long. Written as DNA, the CDR3 is TGTGCCAGCAGCCCCGGGACAGAGATCACCGGGGAGCTGTTTTTT. Encoded protein: CASSPGTEITGELFF. The full variable domain, its missing parts supplied by reference TRBV5-4 and TRBJ2-2, is ETGVTQSPTHLIKTRGQQVTLRCSSQSGHNTVSWYQQALGQGPQFIFQYYREEENGRGNFPPRFSGLQFPNYSSELNVNALELDDSALYLCASSPGTEITGELFFGEGSRLTVL.

This sequence joins TRBV28 and TRBJ2-1, with 11 bases identical to TRBD2. CDR3 length: 18 residues. CDR1 and CDR2 (germline): MDHEN, SYDVKM. Losses at the gene ends were 8 bases for V and 1 base for J; bases not matched to a gene: 13. CDR3 coding DNA: TGTGCCAGCGATCCTGGGGTAGCGGGAGGGCGATCCTACAATGAGCAGTTCTTC. It encodes CASDPGVAGGRSYNEQFF.

V usage is TRBV5-5 and J usage is TRBJ1-5; D ambiguous. The CDR3 sequence is 14 residues long. The germline CDR1 and CDR2 sequences are SGHKS and YYEKEE (reference sequence). Trimming shortened V by 0 bases and J by 0 bases, and 4 bases separated the two germline ends. Written as DNA, the CDR3 is TGTGCCAGCAGCTTGGCTCTTAGCAATCAGCCCCAGCATTTT. Amino acids: CASSLALSNQPQHF. The variable domain in full, with the rest retrieved from reference TRBV5-5 and TRBJ1-5, is DAGVTQSPTHLIKTRGQQVTLRCSPISGHKSVSWYQQVLGQGPQFIFQYYEKEERGRGNFPDRFSARQFPNYSSELNVNALLLGDSALYLCASSLALSNQPQHFGDGTRLSIL.

The chain combines TRBV2 with TRBJ1-1; 8 bases are a match to TRBD1. Looked up from germline, CDR1 is SNHLY and CDR2 is FYNNEI. The CDR3 runs to 16 residues. J lost 1 base, V lost 4 bases, and 8 bases had no gene match. In DNA form, the CDR3 reads TGTGCCAGCAGTGGAGACTGGGACAGGCCGAACACTGAAGCTTTCTTT. Translation gives CASSGDWDRPNTEAFF.

The chain carries TRBV15 and TRBJ2-6; tentatively, D is TRBD2 (5 bases). Trimming pared 1 base from V and 2 bases from J, leaving 15 bases between. CDR3 length equals 18 residues. Germline V gene sequence: CDR1 LNHNV, CDR2 YYDKDF (reference sequence). The CDR3: CATSRAAGLGAGANVLTF. CDR3 coding DNA: TGTGCCACCAGCAGAGCGGCAGGCTTGGGAGCTGGGGCCAACGTCCTGACTTTC.

The chain is built from TRBV18 and TRBJ1-2; D not resolved. From germline, CDR1 is KGHSH and CDR2 LQKENI. The CDR3 spans 15 residues. V was shortened by 2 bases and J by 8 bases, with 18 bases between the two germline ends. For the CDR3, the DNA is TGTGCCAGCTCACCAGGAAATGAGAGAGGGAGCGGCTACACCTTC. Its protein is CASSPGNERGSGYTF. Drawing the rest from reference TRBV18 and TRBJ1-2, the complete variable domain is NAGVMQNPRHLVRRRGQEARLRCSPMKGHSHVYWYRQLPEEGLKFMVYLQKENIIDESGMPKERFSAEFPKEGPSILRIQQVVRGDSAAYFCASSPGNERGSGYTFGSGTRLTVV.

V is TRBV5-6 and J is TRBJ1-2; unclear D gene. This CDR3 region has 16 residues. Germline assignment: CDR1 SGHDT and CDR2 YYEEEE. V was shortened by 2 bases and J by 4 bases, with 18 bases between the two germline ends. Written as DNA, the CDR3 is TGTGCCAGCAGCTTTCGCGGGCAGATAGCAAGCTATGGCTACACCTTC. This sequence encodes CASSFRGQIASYGYTF.

The CDR3 nucleotides read TGCGCCAGCACCGGTGGGGGGAGGGCCGGGACAGATACGCAGTATTTT. It codes for CASTGGGRAGTDTQYF. The chain has TRBV5-1 and TRBJ2-3; 7 bases are a match to TRBD2. V lost 6 bases and J lost 3; bases outside the gene matches: 13. The CDR3 length is 16 residues. The V gene's germline CDR1 is SGHRS and CDR2 YFSETQ.

This chain links TRBV6-5 with TRBJ1-2; possibly TRBD1 for D (5 bases). The V end lost 2 bases, the J end lost 4 bases, and 14 bases lay between the germline ends. The CDR3 is 15 residues long. Germline V gives CDR1 MNHEY, CDR2 SVGAGI. This chain's CDR3 is CASSYDAQGRYGYTF. The CDR3 bases are TGTGCCAGCAGTTACGATGCCCAGGGTCGCTATGGCTACACCTTC.

The J gene is TRBJ1-4, the V gene TRBV28; perhaps TRBD1 as D (6 bases). The V and J ends lost 6 bases and 8 bases respectively, with 10 bases between them. The CDR3 has 12 residues. CDR1 is MDHEN, CDR2 SYDVKM, per germline. CDR3 DNA: TGTGCCAGCAGGCCACAGGGAGAAAAACTGTTTTTT. It translates to CASRPQGEKLFF.

The chain uses TRBV5-4 and TRBJ2-7, with 8 bases matching TRBD2. The ends lost 2 bases at V and 6 bases at J; junction bases unmatched: 4. CDR3 length: 13 residues. CDR1 is SGHNT and CDR2 is YYREEE in the germline V gene (reference sequence). CDR3 region: CASSFGTRAEQYF. DNA for the CDR3: TGTGCCAGCAGCTTCGGGACTAGGGCCGAGCAGTACTTC.

V and J are TRBV29-1 and TRBJ2-7, with unresolved D. The CDR3 contains 13 residues. The germline gives CDR1 SQVTM, CDR2 ANQGSEA. Trimming removed 3 bases from V and 2 bases from J, with 11 bases in between. The CDR3 nucleotides are TGCAGCGTTGAGGTGGCAGGCCCCTACGAGCAGTACTTC. This translates into CSVEVAGPYEQYF.

The chain uses TRBV27 and TRBJ2-3, with 11 bases identical to TRBD2. The CDR3 has 17 residues. The V and J ends lost 5 bases and 5 bases, in that order; junction bases with no gene match: 12. Germline lookup yields CDR1 MNHEY and CDR2 SMNVEV (reference sequence). CDR3 DNA sequence: TGTGCCAGCAGTATATATAGCGGGAGGGCCCGGGGAGATACGCAGTATTTT. Protein sequence: CASSIYSGRARGDTQYF.